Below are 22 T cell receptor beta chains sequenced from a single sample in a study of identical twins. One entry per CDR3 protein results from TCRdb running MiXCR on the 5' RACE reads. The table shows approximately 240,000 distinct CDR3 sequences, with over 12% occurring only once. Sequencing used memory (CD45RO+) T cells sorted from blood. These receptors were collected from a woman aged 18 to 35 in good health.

CDR3 coding DNA: TGCAGTGCTAGAGACGGGGGGGGCGGAGAGACCCAGTACTTC. Residues: CSARDGGGGETQYF. This chain connects TRBV20-1 to TRBJ2-5; 8 nucleotides match TRBD2. Germline V gene lookup returns CDR1 DFQATT and CDR2 SNEGSKA (reference sequence). CDR3 length: 14 residues. V shed 0 bases, J shed 4 bases, and the junction held 4 bases outside the gene matches.

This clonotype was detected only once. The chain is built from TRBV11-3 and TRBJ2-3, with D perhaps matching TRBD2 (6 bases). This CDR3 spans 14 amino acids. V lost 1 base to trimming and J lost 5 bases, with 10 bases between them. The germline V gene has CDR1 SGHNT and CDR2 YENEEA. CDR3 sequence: CASSLGGDGDTQYF. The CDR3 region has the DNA TGTGCCAGCAGCTTAGGGGGGGATGGAGATACGCAGTATTTT.

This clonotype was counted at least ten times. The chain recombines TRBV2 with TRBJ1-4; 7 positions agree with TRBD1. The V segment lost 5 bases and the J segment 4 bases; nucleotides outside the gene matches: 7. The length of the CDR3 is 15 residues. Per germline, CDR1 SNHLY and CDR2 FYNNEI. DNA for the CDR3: TGTGCCAGCAGTCTACCGGGACAGAGTAATGAAAAACTGTTTTTT. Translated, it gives CASSLPGQSNEKLFF.

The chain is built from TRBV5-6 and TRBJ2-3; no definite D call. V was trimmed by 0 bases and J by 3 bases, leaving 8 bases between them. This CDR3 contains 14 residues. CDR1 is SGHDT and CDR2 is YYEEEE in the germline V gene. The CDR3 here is CASSLEPGTDTQYF. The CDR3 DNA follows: TGTGCCAGCAGCTTGGAACCAGGAACAGATACGCAGTATTTT.

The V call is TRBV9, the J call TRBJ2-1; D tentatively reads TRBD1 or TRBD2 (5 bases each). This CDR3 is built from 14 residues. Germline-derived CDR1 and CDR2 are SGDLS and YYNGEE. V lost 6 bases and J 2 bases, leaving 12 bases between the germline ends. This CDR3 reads CASTPGTAYNEQFF. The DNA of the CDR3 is TGTGCCAGCACCCCCGGGACGGCCTACAATGAGCAGTTCTTC.

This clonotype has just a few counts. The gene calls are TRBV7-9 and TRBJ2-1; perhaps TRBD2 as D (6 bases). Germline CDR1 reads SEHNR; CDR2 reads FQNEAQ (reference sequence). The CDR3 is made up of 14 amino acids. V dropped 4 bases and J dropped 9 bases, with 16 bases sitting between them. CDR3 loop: CASSSGGTLPEQFF. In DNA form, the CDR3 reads TGTGCCAGCAGCTCCGGCGGGACGCTCCCTGAGCAGTTCTTC.

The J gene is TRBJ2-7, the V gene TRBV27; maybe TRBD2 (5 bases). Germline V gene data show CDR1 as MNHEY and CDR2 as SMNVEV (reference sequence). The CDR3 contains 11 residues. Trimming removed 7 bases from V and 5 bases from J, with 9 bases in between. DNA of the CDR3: TGTGCCAGCACCGCGGGCCACGAGCAGTACTTC. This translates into CASTAGHEQYF.

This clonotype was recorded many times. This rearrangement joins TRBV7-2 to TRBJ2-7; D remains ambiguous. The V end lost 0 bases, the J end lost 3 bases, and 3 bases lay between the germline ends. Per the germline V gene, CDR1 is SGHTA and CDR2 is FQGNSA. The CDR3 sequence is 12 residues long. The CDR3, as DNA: TGTGCCAGCAGCTTAGCCTACTACGAGCAGTACTTC. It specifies CASSLAYYEQYF.

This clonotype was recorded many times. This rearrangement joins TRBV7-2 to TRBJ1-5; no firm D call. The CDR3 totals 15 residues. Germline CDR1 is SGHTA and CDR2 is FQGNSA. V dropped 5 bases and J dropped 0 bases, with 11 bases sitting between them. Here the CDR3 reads CASSHSLNSNQPQHF. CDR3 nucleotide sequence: TGTGCCAGCAGCCACAGCCTTAATAGCAATCAGCCCCAGCATTTT.

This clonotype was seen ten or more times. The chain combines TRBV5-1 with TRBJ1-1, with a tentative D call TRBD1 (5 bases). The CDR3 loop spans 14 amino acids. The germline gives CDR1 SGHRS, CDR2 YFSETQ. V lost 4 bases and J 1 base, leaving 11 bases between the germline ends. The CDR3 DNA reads TGCGCCAGCAGCGGTTCTACAGGGAACACTGAAGCTTTCTTT. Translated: CASSGSTGNTEAFF.

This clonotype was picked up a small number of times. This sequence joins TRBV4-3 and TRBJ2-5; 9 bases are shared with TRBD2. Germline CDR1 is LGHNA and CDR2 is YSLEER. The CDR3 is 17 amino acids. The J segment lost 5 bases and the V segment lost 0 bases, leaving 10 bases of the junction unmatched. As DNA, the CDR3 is TGCGCCAGCAGCCAAGAGCGGGCGGGAGGGCGAAGGGAGACCCAGTACTTC. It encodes CASSQERAGGRRETQYF.

The CDR3 DNA is TGTGCCAGGGACAGCGTTCACATAATGAACACTGAAGCTTTCTTT. It is translated as CARDSVHIMNTEAFF. The rearrangement joins TRBV21-1 to TRBJ1-1; no DNA check was done on the table's D call, TRBD1. TRBV21-1 is tagged as a pseudogene. The CDR3 runs 15 residues.

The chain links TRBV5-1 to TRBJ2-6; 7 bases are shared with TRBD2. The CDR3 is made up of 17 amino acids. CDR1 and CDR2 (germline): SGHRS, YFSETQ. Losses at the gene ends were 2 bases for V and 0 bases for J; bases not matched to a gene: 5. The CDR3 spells CASSFEGGPSGANVLTF. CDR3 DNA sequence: TGCGCCAGCAGCTTTGAGGGAGGGCCCTCTGGGGCCAACGTCCTGACTTTC.

CDR3 in DNA: TGTGCCAGCAGCTTGGCCGTTCGCTCCTATAATTCACCCCTCCACTTT. Translating it yields CASSLAVRSYNSPLHF. The V call is TRBV5-5, the J call TRBJ1-6; D is undetermined. Germline V gene lookup returns CDR1 SGHKS and CDR2 YYEKEE (reference sequence). The length of the CDR3 is 16 residues. The V and J ends lost 0 bases and 0 bases respectively, with 7 bases between them.

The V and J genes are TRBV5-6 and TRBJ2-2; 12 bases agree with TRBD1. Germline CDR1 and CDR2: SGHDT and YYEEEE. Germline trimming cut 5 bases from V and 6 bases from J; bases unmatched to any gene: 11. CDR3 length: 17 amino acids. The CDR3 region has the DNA TGTGCCAGCAGATCCTTTCTGGGACAGGGGGCAGCCGGGGAGCTGTTTTTT. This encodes CASRSFLGQGAAGELFF.

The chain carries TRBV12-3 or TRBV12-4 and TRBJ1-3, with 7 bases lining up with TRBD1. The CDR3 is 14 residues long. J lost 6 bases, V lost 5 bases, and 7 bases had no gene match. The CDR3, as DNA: TGTGCCAGCAGTATCGGGACAGCAGAAAACACCATATATTTT. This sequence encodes CASSIGTAENTIYF.

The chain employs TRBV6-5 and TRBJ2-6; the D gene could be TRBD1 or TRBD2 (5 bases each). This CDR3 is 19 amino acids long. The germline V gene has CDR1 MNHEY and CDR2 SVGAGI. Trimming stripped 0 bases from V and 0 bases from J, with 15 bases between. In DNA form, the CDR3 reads TGTGCCAGCAGTTACTCACGGCCTCGGGACGGCTCTGGGGCCAACGTCCTGACTTTC. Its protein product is CASSYSRPRDGSGANVLTF.

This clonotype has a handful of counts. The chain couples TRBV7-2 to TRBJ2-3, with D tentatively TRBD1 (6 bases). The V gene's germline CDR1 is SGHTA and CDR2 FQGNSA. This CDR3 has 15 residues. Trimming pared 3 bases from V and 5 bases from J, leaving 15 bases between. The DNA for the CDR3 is TGTGCCAGCAGCTTGGGGGCCCCGAAGGGAGATACGCAGTATTTT. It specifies CASSLGAPKGDTQYF.

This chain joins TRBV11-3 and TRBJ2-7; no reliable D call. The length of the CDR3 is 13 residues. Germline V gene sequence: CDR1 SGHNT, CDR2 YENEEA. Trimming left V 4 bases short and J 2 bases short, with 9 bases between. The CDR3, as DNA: TGTGCCAGCAGCTATGGGGTGGCCTACGAGCAGTACTTC. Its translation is CASSYGVAYEQYF.

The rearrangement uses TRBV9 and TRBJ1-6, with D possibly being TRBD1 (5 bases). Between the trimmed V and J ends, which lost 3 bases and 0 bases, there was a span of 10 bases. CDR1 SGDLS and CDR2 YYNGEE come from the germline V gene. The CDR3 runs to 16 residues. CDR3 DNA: TGTGCCAGCAGCGCGGGGGGTCCCTCCTATAATTCACCCCTCCACTTT. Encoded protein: CASSAGGPSYNSPLHF.

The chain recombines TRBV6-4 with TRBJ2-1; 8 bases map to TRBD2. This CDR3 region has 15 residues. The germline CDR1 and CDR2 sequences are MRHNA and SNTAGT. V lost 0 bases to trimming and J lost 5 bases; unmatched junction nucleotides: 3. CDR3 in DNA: TGTGCCAGCAGTGACTCAGCGGGAGCCCACAATGAGCAGTTCTTC. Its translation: CASSDSAGAHNEQFF.

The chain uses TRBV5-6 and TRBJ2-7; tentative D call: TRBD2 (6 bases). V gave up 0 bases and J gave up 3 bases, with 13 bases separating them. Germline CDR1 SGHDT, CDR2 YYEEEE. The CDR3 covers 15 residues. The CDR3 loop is CASSLVGAGFYEQYF. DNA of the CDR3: TGTGCCAGCAGCTTGGTCGGAGCGGGCTTCTACGAGCAGTACTTC.